The 17 T cell receptor beta chains in this list originate from one sample, sequenced in a study of technical replicates of blood from a few donors. The data were produced by immunoSEQ multiplex PCR, yet TCRdb's version contains in-frame clones alone and is incomplete. This table has some 14,000 clones, roughly 88% appearing once. The sample consisted of PBMCs. All receptors derive from a human donor in good health.

This chain uses TRBV10-2 with TRBJ2-1, with TRBD2 matching over 8 bases. The V gene end was trimmed by 8 bases and the J gene end by 8 bases; junction bases not matched to a gene: 8. CDR1 and CDR2 (germline): WSHSY, SAAADI. The CDR3 totals 13 residues. The CDR3 DNA sequence: TGCGCCAGCGGGGGACTAGGCCTCTATGAGCAGTTCTTC. This encodes CASGGLGLYEQFF.

This clone was detected once. The chain combines TRBV15 with TRBJ2-3; tentative D call: TRBD2 (5 bases). Trimming shortened V by 1 base and J by 4 bases, and 12 bases separated the two germline ends. CDR3 length: 15 amino acids. The germline CDR1 and CDR2 sequences are LNHNV and YYDKDF (reference sequence). CDR3 loop: CATSRVVLEADTQYF. Written as DNA, the CDR3 is TGTGCCACCAGCAGAGTCGTCCTGGAGGCAGATACGCAGTATTTT.

This chain joins TRBV7-6 and TRBJ2-5, with 8 bases fitting TRBD1. Per germline, CDR1 SGHVS and CDR2 FNYEAQ. The CDR3 covers 15 residues. Trimming at V came to 5 bases and at J to 4 bases, leaving 9 bases not matched to a gene. CDR3 in amino acids: CASSLRQGQRETQYF. The DNA for the CDR3 is TGTGCCAGCAGCCTACGACAGGGGCAGAGAGAGACCCAGTACTTC.

The V call is TRBV28, the J call TRBJ2-1; perhaps TRBD2 as D (6 bases). Germline V lookup: CDR1 MDHEN, CDR2 SYDVKM. The ends were cut back, 8 bases at V and 5 bases at J, with 16 bases in the middle. The CDR3 sequence is 14 residues long. The CDR3 loop is CASSEVADHNEQFF. The CDR3 bases are TGTGCCAGCTCGGAGGTAGCGGATCACAATGAGCAGTTCTTC.

The CDR3 is CASSVATRDYTGELFF. CDR3 sequence (DNA): TGTGCCAGCAGCGTAGCTACCCGGGACTACACCGGGGAGCTGTTTTTT. This chain uses TRBV9 with TRBJ2-2, with D possibly being TRBD2 (6 bases). The germline V and J ends were trimmed by 0 bases and 3 bases, with 12 bases remaining between them. Germline CDR1 SGDLS, CDR2 YYNGEE. The CDR3 runs 16 residues.

This clone was seen once. The J gene is TRBJ2-6, the V gene TRBV27; 7 bases align to TRBD2. The V gene end was trimmed by 5 bases and the J gene end by 1 base; junction bases not matched to a gene: 8. The CDR3 runs to 17 residues. In germline, CDR1 is MNHEY, CDR2 SMNVEV (reference sequence). CDR3 sequence: CASSSWEGRSGANVLTF. The CDR3 region has the DNA TGTGCCAGCAGTAGCTGGGAGGGACGGTCTGGGGCCAACGTCCTGACTTTC. The full variable domain, its missing parts supplied by reference TRBV27 and TRBJ2-6, is EAQVTQNPRYLITVTGKKLTVTCSQNMNHEYMSWYRQDPGLGLRQIYYSMNVEVTDKGDVPEGYKVSRKEKRNFPLILESPSPNQTSLYFCASSSWEGRSGANVLTFGAGSRLTVL.

The genes are TRBV5-1 and TRBJ1-1, with D perhaps TRBD1 (5 bases). This CDR3 is built from 14 residues. Trimming left V 0 bases short and J 4 bases short, with 10 bases between. The germline CDR1 and CDR2 sequences are SGHRS and YFSETQ. In DNA, the CDR3 is TGCGCCAGCAGCTTGGGGGGGGGTAGCACTGAAGCTTTCTTT. As protein: CASSLGGGSTEAFF.

The rearrangement links TRBV6-1 to TRBJ2-5; TRBD1 aligns across 9 bases. The CDR3 covers 13 residues. Germline lookup yields CDR1 MNHNS and CDR2 SASEGT. Trimming cost V 4 bases and J 4 bases; bases outside gene matches: 1. The CDR3 coding sequence is TGTGCCAGCAGTGGACAGGGGGGAGAGACCCAGTACTTC. Its protein product is CASSGQGGETQYF.

The CDR3 bases are TGTGCCAGCATTTCTGGGTCCTTCGGGAGCTACACCTTC. The encoded protein is CASISGSFGSYTF. This chain uses TRBV19 with TRBJ1-2; D is undetermined. Between the trimmed V and J ends, which lost 9 bases and 9 bases, there was a span of 20 bases. Germline loops: CDR1 LNHDA, CDR2 SQIVND (reference sequence). The CDR3 has 13 residues.

The chain combines TRBV5-1 with TRBJ1-1, with D perhaps TRBD1 (6 bases). V gave up 0 bases and J gave up 0 bases, with 12 bases separating them. The CDR3 has 16 residues. Germline V gene sequence: CDR1 SGHRS, CDR2 YFSETQ. The CDR3 spells CASSLGGGQMNTEAFF. For the CDR3, the DNA is TGCGCCAGCAGCTTGGGGGGGGGACAAATGAACACTGAAGCTTTCTTT.

The V gene is TRBV2, the J gene TRBJ1-2; D may be TRBD1 (6 bases). Per germline, CDR1 SNHLY and CDR2 FYNNEI. Between the trimmed V and J ends, which lost 8 bases and 6 bases, there was a span of 16 bases. This CDR3 has 13 residues. The CDR3 region is CASSPWAGDGYTF. The CDR3 DNA is TGTGCCAGCTCTCCTTGGGCAGGGGATGGCTACACCTTC.

This clone was seen more than once but under ten times. V usage is TRBV2 and J usage is TRBJ2-1, with a possible D match to TRBD2 (6 bases). V lost 7 bases and J lost 2, with 12 bases in between. Germline V gene data show CDR1 as SNHLY and CDR2 as FYNNEI. The CDR3 has 14 amino acids. The CDR3 protein is CASIAAGTYNEQFF. In DNA, the CDR3 is TGTGCCAGCATCGCAGCGGGCACCTACAATGAGCAGTTCTTC.

The rearrangement uses TRBV19 and TRBJ2-4; 9 bases match TRBD1. V lost 0 bases, J lost 4 bases, and 13 bases stayed unmatched. Germline V CDR1 and CDR2: LNHDA, SQIVND (reference sequence). CDR3 size: 19 residues. CDR3 bases: TGTGCCAGTAGTATAGATGGGGTTACAGTACAGGGGGCTAAAAACATTCAGTACTTC. Its protein is CASSIDGVTVQGAKNIQYF. The full variable domain, completed using reference TRBV19 and TRBJ2-4, is DGGITQSPKYLFRKEGQNVTLSCEQNLNHDAMYWYRQDPGQGLRLIYYSQIVNDFQKGDIAEGYSVSREKKESFPLTVTSAQKNPTAFYLCASSIDGVTVQGAKNIQYFGAGTRLSVL.

The V gene is TRBV7-9, the J gene TRBJ2-2; 7 nucleotides match TRBD2. The CDR3 extends over 17 amino acids. Per the germline V gene, CDR1 is SEHNR and CDR2 is FQNEAQ (reference sequence). Germline trimming cut 0 bases from V and 1 base from J; bases unmatched to any gene: 5. The CDR3 is CASSLAGGTGNTGELFF. CDR3 bases: TGTGCCAGCAGCTTAGCGGGAGGGACTGGGAACACCGGGGAGCTGTTTTTT. Together with reference TRBV7-9 and TRBJ2-2, the CDR3 gives the full variable domain: DTGVSQNPRHKITKRGQNVTFRCDPISEHNRLYWYRQTLGQGPEFLTYFQNEAQLEKSRLLSDRFSAERPKGSFSTLEIQRTEQGDSAMYLCASSLAGGTGNTGELFFGEGSRLTVL.

The rearrangement links TRBV18 to TRBJ2-7, with D tentatively TRBD2 (5 bases). With 5 bases removed from V and 1 base from J, the gap between germline ends came to 12 bases. The CDR3 contains 14 residues. Germline-derived CDR1 and CDR2 are KGHSH and LQKENI. The CDR3 is CASSSGVGSYEQYF. The CDR3 nucleotides are TGTGCCAGCTCATCCGGGGTCGGGTCCTACGAGCAGTACTTC.

This sequence joins TRBV9 and TRBJ2-5; D might be TRBD1 (5 bases). Between the trimmed V and J ends, which lost 4 bases and 7 bases, there was a span of 17 bases. Germline CDR1 is SGDLS and CDR2 is YYNGEE. The CDR3 is 14 residues long. CDR3 in amino acids: CASSPVGQGGTQYF. Written as DNA, the CDR3 is TGTGCCAGCAGCCCCGTTGGGCAGGGCGGGACCCAGTACTTC.

The chain joins TRBV27 to TRBJ2-1; 13 positions match TRBD2. The V and J ends lost 3 bases and 6 bases, in that order; junction bases with no gene match: 11. The CDR3 length is 18 residues. Germline V CDR1 and CDR2: MNHEY, SMNVEV (reference sequence). CDR3 sequence reads: CASSFRTSGSGGRNEQFF. The CDR3 coding sequence is TGTGCCAGCAGTTTTAGGACTAGCGGGAGTGGGGGGCGCAATGAGCAGTTCTTC.